Below, 23 T cell receptor beta chains from the same sample are listed, as sequenced in a study of tumor-infiltrating lymphocytes in primary liver carcinoma. A primer matching the constant region was used to make TCR beta cDNA from approximately 520 ng of total RNA. Library construction for TCR beta comprised three nested multiplex PCR rounds performed with slightly modified ARM-PCR. The first two PCR rounds, around 11 cycles each, used TRBV1-TRBV30 forward primers and a C-beta reverse primer. TCRdb independently ran MiXCR on the multiplex PCR reads; one entry per CDR3 protein. The table records some 180,000 distinct CDR3 sequences, around four fifths of them present only once. Co-extracting RNA and DNA was done with 20-30 mg of unsorted bulk tissue as input. Source material: tumor tissue from primary liver carcinoma. Receptors were obtained from a man aged 40-49 years with primary liver carcinoma and hepatitis B virus infection.

For this clonotype: The CDR3 ends on some other residue instead of the conserved phenylalanine or tryptophan, so this is likely a read error. The V and J genes are TRBV14 and TRBJ2-1; TRBD2 matches 8 bases. The V gene's germline CDR1 is SGHDN and CDR2 FVKESK. CDR3 length: 16 residues. V lost 10 bases to trimming and J lost 5 bases; unmatched junction nucleotides: 16. The CDR3 sequence: CANSAVAGWVNNEQFY. The CDR3, as DNA: TGTGCCAACAGTGCCGTAGCGGGATGGGTGAACAATGAGCAGTTCTAC.

To note about this clonotype: A read error may account for a junction end that differs from germline. The chain carries TRBV6-6 and TRBJ2-7, with 11 bases fitting TRBD2. This CDR3 has 16 amino acids. Germline values: CDR1 MNHNY, CDR2 SVGAGI (reference sequence). CDR3 DNA sequence: TGTGCCATCACCCCACTCTTAGCGGGAGGGAGAAACGAGCTGTACTTC. Its translation: CAITPLLAGGRNELYF.

Concerning this clonotype itself: The junction differs from germline at one of its ends, possibly a read error. The CDR3 protein is CSASPGWAMNVEALF. CDR3 coding DNA: TGCAGCGCTTCCCCGGGTTGGGCAATGAACGTTGAGGCTCTCTTT. The chain employs TRBV29-1 and TRBJ1-1; D not resolved. Germline V gene sequence: CDR1 SQVTM, CDR2 ANQGSEA. CDR3 length equals 15 residues.

Worth noting for this clonotype: At one end, the junction sequence differs from germline, possibly due to a read error. This sequence joins TRBV6-2 or TRBV6-3 and TRBJ1-1; D is uncertain. This CDR3 contains 11 residues. Per the germline V gene, CDR1 is MNHEY and CDR2 is SVGEGT. The CDR3 loop is CASSSAWPAFF. CDR3 sequence (DNA): TGTGCTAGCAGCTCGGCATGGCCGGCTTTCTTT.

On this clonotype itself: A read error is possible here, since a much larger clone lies one base away. The rearrangement uses TRBV5-1 and TRBJ1-2; D uncertain. This CDR3 contains 15 residues. CDR1 and CDR2 (germline): SGHRS, YFSETQ. The CDR3 here is CASSLETTTNYDYTF. In DNA, the CDR3 is TGCGCCAGCAGCTTGGAAACAACAACTAACTATGACTACACCTTC. Filled out from reference TRBV5-1 and TRBJ1-2, the complete variable domain reads KAGVTQTPRYLIKTRGQQVTLSCSPISGHRSVSWYQQTPGQGLQFLFEYFSETQRNKGNFPGRFSGRQFSNSRSEMNVSTLELGDSALYLCASSLETTTNYDYTFGSGTRLTVV.

Remarks on this clonotype: Without the conserved terminal phenylalanine or tryptophan, this CDR3 likely stems from a read error. The V gene is TRBV7-2, the J gene TRBJ2-7; D unclear. Germline CDR1 reads SGHTA; CDR2 reads FQGNSA. The V gene lost 2 bases and the J gene lost 5 bases, with 7 bases spanning the gap. This CDR3 is built from 12 residues. As DNA, the CDR3 is TGTGCCAGCAGCTTACGGCCCGACGAGCAGTACTCC. Translated, it gives CASSLRPDEQYS.

With respect to this clonotype: The missing conserved phenylalanine or tryptophan at the end of this CDR3 makes a read error likely. The chain recombines TRBV6-1 with TRBJ1-1; no clear D gene. Germline CDR1 and CDR2: MNHNS and SASEGT. The CDR3 totals 13 residues. Trimming removed 3 bases from V and 0 bases from J, with 5 bases in between. The DNA of the CDR3 is TGTGCCAGCAGTGACATTATGAACACTGAAGCTTTCAAT. It codes for CASSDIMNTEAFN.

Points on this clonotype: One end of the junction does not line up with germline, which may come from a read error. The chain recombines TRBV29-1 with TRBJ2-5; D call uncertain. The CDR3 contains 11 residues. Germline CDR1 and CDR2: SQVTM and ANQGSEA. As DNA, the CDR3 is TGCAGCATGATGCCGATAGAGACCCAGTATTTC. Translating it yields CSMMPIETQYF.

For this clonotype: One end of the junction varies from germline; a read error may be responsible. The V call is TRBV11-3, the J call TRBJ1-5; D possibly corresponds to TRBD1 (5 bases). The CDR3 runs to 15 residues. CDR1 and CDR2 (germline): SGHNT, YENEEA. CDR3 sequence: CGSSLDLGVPQSQHF. The DNA for the CDR3 is TGTGGCAGCAGCTTAGATCTGGGGGTGCCTCAGTCCCAGCATTTT.

For this clonotype: The CDR3 carries no conserved terminal phenylalanine or tryptophan, so it likely arises from a read error. The chain carries TRBV6-6 and TRBJ1-1; the match to TRBD1 covers 7 bases. From germline, CDR1 is MNHNY and CDR2 SVGAGI (reference sequence). The length of the CDR3 is 13 residues. The CDR3 protein is CASSAGGTTEAFY. CDR3 nucleotide sequence: TGTGCTAGCAGCGCAGGGGGGACTACTGAAGCTTTCTAT.

This sequence joins TRBV11-2 and TRBJ2-5, with D hard to call. CDR1 and CDR2 from the germline V gene are SGHAT and FQNNGV. V was clipped by 10 bases and J by 5 bases, with 23 bases between them. There are 15 residues in the CDR3. DNA for the CDR3: TGTGCCACCAGTCGTTGGTTTGGTCCCGCGGAGACCCAGTACTTC. Encoded protein: CATSRWFGPAETQYF.

Notes on this clonotype: Because the CDR3 is missing its conserved closing phenylalanine or tryptophan, this is likely a read error. This chain connects TRBV6-1 to TRBJ2-5; D is possibly TRBD1 or TRBD2 (5 bases each). CDR1 and CDR2 (germline): MNHNS, SASEGT. Trimming stripped 5 bases from V and 6 bases from J, with 19 bases between. CDR3 length: 15 residues. CDR3 coding DNA: TGTGCCAGCAGTCCCGAGAGGGGTATGGTGCAGACCCAGTACCTC. Translating it yields CASSPERGMVQTQYL.

The gene calls are TRBV6-1 and TRBJ1-3; perhaps TRBD1 as D (5 bases). CDR1 and CDR2 from the germline V gene are MNHNS and SASEGT. This CDR3 has 13 residues. CDR3 in DNA: TGTAGCAGCAGACAGTCCGGAGGAGACACCATATATTTT. It codes for CSSRQSGGDTIYF.

Remarks on this clonotype: This likely comes from a read error, as the CDR3 has no conserved phenylalanine or tryptophan at its end. The chain is built from TRBV29-1 and TRBJ1-1; D is unclear. The germline V gene encodes CDR1 SQVTM and CDR2 ANQGSEA. The CDR3 loop spans 13 amino acids. Trimming shortened V by 4 bases and J by 6 bases, and 15 bases separated the two germline ends. The CDR3: CSVGSGSIAEAFI. The DNA of the CDR3 is TGCAGCGTTGGATCGGGCAGCATAGCTGAAGCTTTCATA.

This sequence joins TRBV6-6 and TRBJ2-1; D might be TRBD2 (6 bases). Per germline, CDR1 MNHNY and CDR2 SVGAGI (reference sequence). The CDR3 extends over 15 amino acids. This CDR3 reads CGSSYSEETGDEQFF. CDR3 coding DNA: TGTGGTAGCAGTTACTCTGAAGAGACGGGAGATGAGCAGTTCTTC.

About this clonotype itself: An end of the junction does not agree with germline; a read error may underlie this. For the CDR3, the DNA is TGCAGCGTTCGCGACTATGCAAAGAATGATCAGTTCTTC. Amino acids: CSVRDYAKNDQFF. The chain employs TRBV29-1 and TRBJ2-1; tentatively, D is TRBD2 (5 bases). The CDR3 extends over 13 amino acids. The germline V gene encodes CDR1 SQVTM and CDR2 ANQGSEA.

Regarding this clonotype: Given the absence of the conserved phenylalanine or tryptophan at the CDR3 end, a read error is likely. No DNA is shown, since the ends of the CDR3 on it are uncertain; the CDR3 is the one TCRdb lists. CDR3 amino acids: CASRAFQCRGRSGANVLAL. This chain connects TRBV6-1 to TRBJ2-6; the table's D call, TRBD1, was not checked against the DNA. Germline assignment: CDR1 MNHNS and CDR2 SASEGT. A total of 19 residues make up the CDR3, ends included.

As to this clonotype: Because the CDR3 is missing its conserved closing phenylalanine or tryptophan, this is likely a read error. This chain links TRBV11-2 with TRBJ2-4; D not certain. CDR1 is SGHAT, CDR2 FQNNGV, per germline. The length of the CDR3 is 15 residues. V shed 7 bases and J shed 0 bases, with 13 bases lying between them. The CDR3 DNA reads as TGTGCCAGCACCACTTTGACGGTAGCCAAAAACATTCAGTACATC. Encoded protein: CASTTLTVAKNIQYI.

A note on this clonotype: It may be a read error: a sequence one base away is much more abundant. This rearrangement joins TRBV6-2 or TRBV6-3 to TRBJ2-1; possible D gene TRBD1, 6 bases. Germline loops: CDR1 MNHEY, CDR2 SVGEGT. Deletions cut 7 bases from V and 6 bases from J, with 19 bases between. This CDR3 has 15 amino acids. Written as DNA, the CDR3 is TGTGCCAGCACATCAGGGGATTTCGGGGCCAATGAGCAGTTCTTC. Translating it yields CASTSGDFGANEQFF.

The chain recombines TRBV4-2 with TRBJ2-1; 7 positions match TRBD2. This CDR3 region has 15 residues. Germline values: CDR1 LGHNA, CDR2 YNFKEQ. Trimming removed 1 base from V and 9 bases from J; junction bases left unmatched: 9. This CDR3 is CASSQASGLHSEQFF. In DNA, the CDR3 is TGTGCCAGCAGCCAAGCTAGCGGACTACACAGTGAGCAGTTCTTC.

Concerning this clonotype itself: The CDR3 ends on some other residue instead of the conserved phenylalanine or tryptophan, so this is likely a read error. The rearrangement joins TRBV5-4 to TRBJ1-5; D possibly corresponds to TRBD1 (5 bases). The CDR3 contains 14 residues. Germline loops: CDR1 SGHNT, CDR2 YYREEE (reference sequence). Here the CDR3 DNA reads TGTGCAAGCAGTTTATCCGGGGCCAATCAGCCCCAGCATTCT. Its translation: CASSLSGANQPQHS.

Ten or more counts support this clonotype. This chain joins TRBV7-9 and TRBJ2-5; possibly TRBD2 for D (5 bases). Germline V gene lookup returns CDR1 SEHNR and CDR2 FQNEAQ (reference sequence). This CDR3 spans 14 amino acids. V lost 5 bases and J lost 5, with 15 bases in between. The CDR3 is CASSRGRVEETQYF. CDR3 bases: TGTGCCAGCAGCCGCGGGCGGGTGGAGGAGACCCAGTACTTC.

On this clonotype itself: The junction departs from the called germline gene at one end, perhaps through a read error. This sequence joins TRBV29-1 and TRBJ2-7; unclear D gene. This CDR3 spans 11 amino acids. Germline loops: CDR1 SQVTM, CDR2 ANQGSEA. The CDR3 DNA follows: TGCAGGGTTGCTTGGGCTAGAGAGCAGTACTTC. As protein: CRVAWAREQYF.